This T cell receptor (beta chain) was sequenced for a study of OX40 agonist ivuxolimab in advanced cancers. Study findings and constraints: It was not determined which antigens were specifically recognized by the peripheral T cells that had undergone clonal expansion.

Germline V CDR1 and CDR2: SGHDT, YYEEEE. V was cut by 0 bases and J by 0 bases, with 8 bases left in between. The CDR3 length is 15 residues. Points on this clone: Its target is unknown.

Sequencing was performed with immunoSEQ multiplex PCR; in TCRdb, only in-frame clones are kept and a portion is missing. Of around 70,000 clones listed, around 81% are singletons. The clonotype originates from an adult with an advanced solid tumor such as melanoma, head and neck, liver or kidney cancer. The chain links TRBV5-6 to TRBJ2-3, with a possible D match to TRBD2 (5 bases). The sequencing used CD4+ or CD8+ T cells sorted from blood, collected in a trial of the OX40 agonist ivuxolimab. CDR3 DNA sequence: TGTGCCAGCAGCTTGGAGGGCGGGAGCACAGATACGCAGTATTTT. It yields the protein CASSLEGGSTDTQYF.